The 28 T cell receptor beta chains presented below share a single source sample, sequenced in a study of T-cell memory formation after mild COVID-19. TCRdb re-derived calls from the 5' RACE reads in MiXCR, one entry per CDR3 protein. The sample consists of over 500,000 distinct CDR3 sequences, around 15% of them appearing once. The sample comprised PBMCs or a T cell subset sorted from them (not recorded which). Receptors originate from an adult woman who had mild COVID-19 (a few samples of this study predate the infection). Cell type and time point are not known.

This clonotype has at least ten counts. The CDR3, as DNA: TGTGCCAGCAGTATGGAGGGGCCCCTTTCCTACGAGCAGTACTTC. Protein: CASSMEGPLSYEQYF. The V call is TRBV6-6, the J call TRBJ2-7, with a possible D match to TRBD2 (6 bases). The CDR3 has 15 residues. Looked up from germline, CDR1 is MNHNY and CDR2 is SVGAGI (reference sequence). V gave up 5 bases and J gave up 1 base, with 15 bases separating them.

V gene TRBV20-1 combines with J gene TRBJ2-4; 7 bases line up with TRBD1. The CDR3 sequence is 15 residues long. Germline loops: CDR1 DFQATT, CDR2 SNEGSKA (reference sequence). After removal of 3 bases from V and 0 bases from J, the junction contained 5 bases not matched to a gene. The chain's CDR3 is CSASRTGLAKNIQYF. Here the CDR3 DNA reads TGCAGTGCTAGTAGGACAGGTTTAGCCAAAAACATTCAGTACTTC.

This clonotype came up a few times. The rearrangement links TRBV14 to TRBJ1-5; 8 bases align to TRBD1. The CDR3 covers 16 residues. Germline V gives CDR1 SGHDN, CDR2 FVKESK. With 0 bases clipped from V and 6 bases from J, the junction kept 7 bases outside the gene matches. The chain's CDR3 is CASSQESRGQGQPQHF. CDR3 DNA: TGTGCCAGCAGCCAAGAGAGCAGGGGGCAGGGTCAGCCCCAGCATTTT.

CDR3 sequence (DNA): TGTGCCAGCAGCTTGACTAGAGGGAACATTCAGTACTTC. Amino acids: CASSLTRGNIQYF. The chain joins TRBV12-3 or TRBV12-4 to TRBJ2-4; weak D call: TRBD2 (6 bases). Trimming took off 6 bases at V and 7 bases at J, with 13 bases between the two ends. CDR3 length equals 13 residues.

This clonotype was counted between two and nine times. This rearrangement joins TRBV7-8 to TRBJ1-6, with D possibly matching TRBD1 (5 bases). CDR1 SGHVS and CDR2 FQNEAQ come from the germline V gene. This CDR3 is 14 amino acids long. V gave up 6 bases and J gave up 7 bases, with 13 bases separating them. CDR3 in amino acids: CASREGLSNSPLHF. Here the CDR3 DNA reads TGTGCCAGCAGAGAGGGGTTATCGAATTCACCCCTCCACTTT.

This clonotype was found a few times. The J gene is TRBJ2-7, the V gene TRBV2; perhaps TRBD1 as D (6 bases). Trimming removed 7 bases at V and 4 bases at J, with 17 bases between. Germline lookup yields CDR1 SNHLY and CDR2 FYNNEI. This CDR3 has 14 residues. CDR3 residues: CASNPETRGYEQYF. The CDR3 nucleotides read TGTGCCAGCAACCCCGAGACCAGGGGATACGAGCAGTACTTC.

The chain joins TRBV9 to TRBJ1-6, with TRBD1 identical over 10 bases. The CDR3 contains 15 residues. The V and J ends lost 4 bases and 7 bases, in that order; junction bases with no gene match: 5. Germline V gene sequence: CDR1 SGDLS, CDR2 YYNGEE. The CDR3, as DNA: TGTGCCAGCAGCTCAAGGACAGGGGGAAATTCACCCCTCCACTTT. It yields the protein CASSSRTGGNSPLHF.

V and J are TRBV6-5 and TRBJ2-2; 8 bases align to TRBD2. This CDR3 spans 16 amino acids. V lost 6 bases, J lost 5 bases, and 11 bases stayed unmatched. CDR1 is MNHEY and CDR2 is SVGAGI in the germline V gene. As DNA, the CDR3 is TGTGCCAGCAGATCGTGGAGCGGGAGCGGTACCGGGGAGCTGTTTTTT. Residues: CASRSWSGSGTGELFF.

J is TRBJ1-1 and V is TRBV29-1; D not certain. V lost 2 bases and J 7 bases, leaving 14 bases between the germline ends. Germline assignment: CDR1 SQVTM and CDR2 ANQGSEA. This CDR3 has 13 amino acids. CDR3 DNA: TGCAGCGTTGAAAGCGCCGGGTATCATGAAGCTTTCTTT. Protein sequence: CSVESAGYHEAFF.

The V gene is TRBV20-1, the J gene TRBJ2-1; 8 nucleotides align to TRBD2. The CDR3 is 18 amino acids. CDR1 is DFQATT and CDR2 is SNEGSKA in the germline V gene (reference sequence). V dropped 1 base and J dropped 3; count of bases not matched to a gene: 14. For the CDR3, the DNA is TGCAGTGCTAGAGGAGGCAGTTCGGGACTAGTTTACTACAATGAGCAGTTCTTC. Protein sequence: CSARGGSSGLVYYNEQFF.

The rearrangement uses TRBV7-8 and TRBJ2-1; D remains ambiguous. The CDR3 has 16 residues. Deletions cut 1 base from V and 0 bases from J, with 10 bases between. Germline V gene lookup returns CDR1 SGHVS and CDR2 FQNEAQ. Here the CDR3 DNA reads TGTGCCAGCAGCTTAGAACTCCACTCCTCCTACAATGAGCAGTTCTTC. Protein sequence: CASSLELHSSYNEQFF.

This clonotype has more than one count but fewer than ten. The chain couples TRBV9 to TRBJ2-5, with TRBD2 as a possible D gene (5 bases). Between the trimmed V and J ends, which lost 4 bases and 3 bases, there was a span of 13 bases. The CDR3 is 14 amino acids. Germline V gives CDR1 SGDLS, CDR2 YYNGEE. DNA of the CDR3: TGTGCCAGCAGCCCCCTTGCGGGTAAAGAGACCCAGTACTTC. Protein: CASSPLAGKETQYF.

The sample holds a few counts of this clonotype. The chain recombines TRBV18 with TRBJ2-5, with no clear D. The CDR3 consists of 13 residues. Trimming pared 1 base from V and 5 bases from J, leaving 8 bases between. CDR1 and CDR2 from the germline V gene are KGHSH and LQKENI. The CDR3 here is CASSPRDSETQYF. The CDR3 DNA follows: TGTGCCAGCTCACCACGGGATTCGGAGACCCAGTACTTC.

This clonotype was seen only a few times. The chain uses TRBV20-1 and TRBJ1-3; D is undetermined. Trimming removed 1 base from V and 0 bases from J, with 19 bases in between. The CDR3 consists of 18 residues. Germline V gene lookup returns CDR1 DFQATT and CDR2 SNEGSKA (reference sequence). As DNA, the CDR3 is TGCAGTGCTAGAGTCCAGCCAGACTACTACCACTCTGGAAACACCATATATTTT. It specifies CSARVQPDYYHSGNTIYF.

This clonotype was found many times. This rearrangement joins TRBV12-3 or TRBV12-4 to TRBJ2-3; D remains ambiguous. The V and J ends lost 0 bases and 6 bases respectively, with 10 bases between them. The length of the CDR3 is 14 residues. CDR3 amino acids: CASSLARLTDTQYF. Written as DNA, the CDR3 is TGTGCCAGCAGTTTAGCCAGGCTCACGGATACGCAGTATTTT.

This clonotype was detected a few times. The chain joins TRBV20-1 to TRBJ2-2, with D perhaps TRBD1 (6 bases). Deletions cut 1 base from V and 0 bases from J, with 12 bases between. This CDR3 has 16 amino acids. Germline V CDR1 and CDR2: DFQATT, SNEGSKA (reference sequence). CDR3 DNA: TGCAGTGCTAGAGTAGGGGGAGCCGCGAACACCGGGGAGCTGTTTTTT. This encodes CSARVGGAANTGELFF.

This clonotype was recorded many times. The chain has TRBV5-1 and TRBJ2-2, with D unclear. Trimming removed 6 bases at V and 1 base at J, with 13 bases between. The V gene's germline CDR1 is SGHRS and CDR2 YFSETQ. The CDR3 consists of 15 residues. The CDR3 loop reads CASTKDGQNTGELFF. CDR3 nucleotides: TGCGCCAGCACAAAAGACGGCCAGAACACCGGGGAGCTGTTTTTT.

This clonotype was counted only a few times. The chain carries TRBV9 and TRBJ1-2; TRBD1 agrees at 7 bases. In germline, CDR1 is SGDLS, CDR2 YYNGEE. The V and J ends lost 5 bases and 8 bases, in that order; junction bases with no gene match: 12. The CDR3 length is 14 residues. The CDR3 sequence is CASRGNGAQGGYTF. Here the CDR3 DNA reads TGTGCCAGCAGGGGCAATGGGGCACAGGGGGGCTACACCTTC.

The chain carries TRBV29-1 and TRBJ2-5; D not resolved. The CDR3 covers 12 residues. The V gene lost 3 bases and the J gene lost 4 bases, with 9 bases spanning the gap. CDR1 and CDR2 (germline): SQVTM, ANQGSEA. The DNA for the CDR3 is TGCAGCGTTGAGGAGCCGACAGAGACCCAGTACTTC. This codes for CSVEEPTETQYF.

This clonotype was seen a handful of times. This chain joins TRBV6-5 and TRBJ2-1, with TRBD2 matching 9 bases. Germline V gene data show CDR1 as MNHEY and CDR2 as SVGAGI. CDR3 length: 14 residues. V dropped 8 bases and J dropped 7; count of bases not matched to a gene: 9. The CDR3 region is CASRKPSGTNEQFF. The CDR3 bases are TGTGCCAGCCGGAAACCTAGCGGGACAAATGAGCAGTTCTTC.

This clonotype was picked up many times. CDR3: CASSHPDRVWTEAFF. The CDR3 region has the DNA TGCGCCAGCAGCCACCCAGACAGGGTATGGACTGAAGCTTTCTTT. This sequence joins TRBV4-1 and TRBJ1-1; 7 bases are shared with TRBD1. V shed 3 bases, J shed 5 bases, and the junction held 9 bases outside the gene matches. This CDR3 spans 15 amino acids. Germline values: CDR1 MGHRA, CDR2 YSYEKL.

V is TRBV10-3 and J is TRBJ1-2, with 8 bases that match TRBD1. Germline CDR1 ENHRY, CDR2 SYGVKD. V dropped 7 bases and J dropped 0; count of bases not matched to a gene: 7. This CDR3 contains 15 residues. The CDR3 DNA reads TGTGCCATCACCCCAGGGGGCCGAGCTAACTATGGCTACACCTTC. This codes for CAITPGGRANYGYTF.

The rearrangement links TRBV5-8 to TRBJ2-6; D ambiguous. Looked up from germline, CDR1 is SGHTS and CDR2 is YDEGEE. Trimming shortened V by 5 bases and J by 0 bases, and 15 bases separated the two germline ends. This CDR3 has 17 residues. CDR3 nucleotides: TGTGCCAGCAGTCGGAGTAGCTCTACCTCTGGGGCCAACGTCCTGACTTTC. It translates to CASSRSSSTSGANVLTF. The variable domain in full, completed from reference TRBV5-8 and TRBJ2-6, reads EAGVTQSPTHLIKTRGQQATLRCSPISGHTSVYWYQQALGLGLQFLLWYDEGEERNRGNFPPRFSGRQFPNYSSELNVNALELEDSALYLCASSRSSSTSGANVLTFGAGSRLTVL.

This clonotype was picked up a small number of times. The CDR3: CASTPNPGQYF. CDR3 DNA: TGTGCCAGCACCCCCAACCCGGGGCAGTATTTT. The V call is TRBV7-9, the J call TRBJ2-3; D call uncertain. The CDR3 is 11 amino acids. With 7 bases removed from V and 11 bases from J, the gap between germline ends came to 13 bases. Germline CDR1 and CDR2: SEHNR and FQNEAQ (reference sequence). Full variable domain (missing parts from reference TRBV7-9 and TRBJ2-3): DTGVSQNPRHKITKRGQNVTFRCDPISEHNRLYWYRQTLGQGPEFLTYFQNEAQLEKSRLLSDRFSAERPKGSFSTLEIQRTEQGDSAMYLCASTPNPGQYFGPGTRLTVL.

The chain links TRBV27 to TRBJ2-7, with 9 bases identical to TRBD1. In germline, CDR1 is MNHEY, CDR2 SMNVEV (reference sequence). V gave up 5 bases and J gave up 5 bases; unmatched junction bases: 19. This CDR3 has 18 residues. The CDR3 region has the DNA TGTGCCAGCAGTCCATCCCCTATGGGACAGGGAGTGCCACACGAGCAGTACTTC. Its protein is CASSPSPMGQGVPHEQYF.

Relative to its sample, this clonotype is medium-sized. The chain combines TRBV6-5 with TRBJ2-2; 9 nucleotides line up with TRBD2. Trimming took 7 bases from V and 5 from J; bases not matched to a gene: 2. This CDR3 spans 13 amino acids. Germline V gene sequence: CDR1 MNHEY, CDR2 SVGAGI. The CDR3 DNA follows: TGTGCCAGCACAACTAGCGGGACCGGGGAGCTGTTTTTT. This sequence encodes CASTTSGTGELFF.

This clonotype was observed a handful of times. The genes are TRBV7-9 and TRBJ2-2, with D unclear. Trimming pared 5 bases from V and 2 bases from J, leaving 12 bases between. The length of the CDR3 is 15 residues. The germline CDR1 and CDR2 sequences are SEHNR and FQNEAQ (reference sequence). The CDR3 DNA is TGTGCCAGCAGCAGACCGAGGAGCAACACCGGGGAGCTGTTTTTT. Translated: CASSRPRSNTGELFF.

The V call is TRBV20-1, the J call TRBJ1-1, with D possibly matching TRBD1 (5 bases). Germline CDR1 and CDR2: DFQATT and SNEGSKA (reference sequence). The CDR3 contains 14 residues. V was clipped by 6 bases and J by 0 bases, with 14 bases between them. DNA for the CDR3: TGCAGTGCCCCGTTGGAGGGGATGAACACTGAAGCTTTCTTT. Translation: CSAPLEGMNTEAFF.